These 22 T cell receptor beta chains came from one sample sequenced in a study of long-term antiretroviral therapy in people with HIV. They ran version v3.0 of the immunoSEQ assay at survey level. This table comes from immunoSEQ multiplex PCR, and its TCRdb copy is limited to in-frame clones, with some not included. The table has fewer than 40,000 clones, 75% to 90% seen once. Specimen: unsorted PBMCs, collected just before starting antiretroviral therapy. Receptor source: a woman aged 18-29 years with HIV.

The chain employs TRBV11-3 and TRBJ2-2, with 8 bases identical to TRBD1. Germline V gene lookup returns CDR1 SGHNT and CDR2 YENEEA. V lost 5 bases to trimming and J lost 0 bases; unmatched junction nucleotides: 8. CDR3 size: 17 residues. The DNA of the CDR3 is TGTGCCAGCAGCACCCGGGACAGGTTCGCGAACACCGGGGAGCTGTTTTTT. Amino acid sequence: CASSTRDRFANTGELFF.

This clone has only one observation. The V and J genes are TRBV6-1 and TRBJ2-2; TRBD2 matches 7 bases. Losses at the gene ends were 8 bases for V and 4 bases for J; bases not matched to a gene: 10. Germline CDR1 and CDR2: MNHNS and SASEGT. There are 15 residues in the CDR3. The CDR3 bases are TGTGCCAGCTGGAAGCGGGAAAGCGGCACCGGGGAGCTGTTTTTT. This gives the protein CASWKRESGTGELFF.

The chain joins TRBV11-3 to TRBJ2-2; D call uncertain. The CDR3 length is 19 residues. Germline V gene sequence: CDR1 SGHNT, CDR2 YENEEA. With 2 bases removed from V and 2 bases from J, the gap between germline ends came to 21 bases. This CDR3 reads CASSLPRSEEVINTGELFF. CDR3 DNA: TGTGCCAGCAGCTTACCCAGGTCAGAAGAGGTGATCAACACCGGGGAGCTGTTTTTT. Variable domain in full (rest from reference TRBV11-3 and TRBJ2-2): EAGVVQSPRYKIIEKKQPVAFWCNPISGHNTLYWYLQNLGQGPELLIRYENEEAVDDSQLPKDRFSAERLKGVDSTLKIQPAELGDSAVYLCASSLPRSEEVINTGELFFGEGSRLTVL.

This chain joins TRBV29-1 and TRBJ2-6; tentative D call: TRBD2 (6 bases). The CDR3 spans 18 residues. The germline V gene encodes CDR1 SQVTM and CDR2 ANQGSEA. V gave up 4 bases and J gave up 0 bases, with 19 bases separating them. CDR3 protein: CSVGGGGINASGANVLTF. The CDR3 bases are TGCAGCGTTGGGGGTGGAGGGATTAACGCCTCTGGGGCCAACGTCCTGACTTTC.

This chain joins TRBV13 and TRBJ2-4; 9 bases are shared with TRBD2. The CDR3 extends over 14 amino acids. The trim removed 4 bases at V and 6 bases at J, leaving 4 bases unmatched. In germline, CDR1 is PRHDT, CDR2 FYEKMQ (reference sequence). Here the CDR3 reads CASSSGLALNIQYF. The CDR3 coding sequence is TGTGCCAGCAGCTCCGGACTAGCGCTAAACATTCAGTACTTC.

This rearrangement joins TRBV7-3 to TRBJ2-1, with 8 nucleotides matching TRBD1. J lost 3 bases, V lost 0 bases, and 4 bases had no gene match. Looked up from germline, CDR1 is SGHTA and CDR2 is FQGTGA. The CDR3 runs to 16 residues. Here the CDR3 reads CASSLTGTGGYNEQFF. The CDR3 nucleotides read TGTGCCAGCAGCTTAACTGGGACAGGTGGCTACAATGAGCAGTTCTTC. The full variable domain, completed using reference TRBV7-3 and TRBJ2-1, is GAGVSQTPSNKVTEKGKYVELRCDPISGHTALYWYRQSLGQGPEFLIYFQGTGAADDSGLPNDRFFAVRPEGSVSTLKIQRTERGDSAVYLCASSLTGTGGYNEQFFGPGTRLTVL.

The gene calls are TRBV4-2 and TRBJ2-2, with D unresolved. The germline V gene encodes CDR1 LGHNA and CDR2 YNFKEQ. V dropped 2 bases and J dropped 2 bases, with 3 bases sitting between them. The CDR3 consists of 13 residues. The CDR3 sequence: CASSQRNTGELFF. The CDR3 DNA is TGTGCCAGCAGCCAACGTAACACCGGGGAGCTGTTTTTT.

The J gene is TRBJ1-5, the V gene TRBV5-1, with 7 bases fitting TRBD1. The J segment lost 5 bases and the V segment lost 0 bases, leaving 5 bases of the junction unmatched. The CDR3 runs to 15 residues. The germline gives CDR1 SGHRS, CDR2 YFSETQ. The CDR3, as DNA: TGCGCCAGCAGCTTGGAGGGGACAGATTATCAGCCCCAGCATTTT. It specifies CASSLEGTDYQPQHF.

The chain uses TRBV15 and TRBJ1-1; unclear D gene. The CDR3 length is 13 residues. V lost 5 bases and J lost 8, with 15 bases in between. Germline CDR1 and CDR2: LNHNV and YYDKDF (reference sequence). Here the CDR3 reads CATSLIGGPEAFF. In DNA, the CDR3 is TGTGCCACCAGCCTGATAGGAGGTCCCGAAGCTTTCTTT.

V usage is TRBV6-6 and J usage is TRBJ2-1; D is possibly TRBD1 or TRBD2 (5 bases each). The CDR3 extends over 13 amino acids. Trimming stripped 11 bases from V and 6 bases from J, with 17 bases between. Germline CDR1 reads MNHNY; CDR2 reads SVGAGI (reference sequence). CDR3 residues: CALGVAFFNEQFF. The CDR3 region has the DNA TGTGCCTTGGGGGTAGCGTTCTTCAATGAGCAGTTCTTC.

The chain employs TRBV5-4 and TRBJ2-3; TRBD1 matches 8 bases. Germline trimming cut 3 bases from V and 3 bases from J; bases unmatched to any gene: 6. Germline-derived CDR1 and CDR2 are SGHNT and YYREEE (reference sequence). This CDR3 has 15 amino acids. The CDR3 is CASSSPQGETDTQYF. CDR3 in DNA: TGTGCCAGCAGCTCCCCACAGGGGGAGACAGATACGCAGTATTTT.

J is TRBJ1-2 and V is TRBV5-1, with 7 bases lining up with TRBD1. With 0 bases clipped from V and 5 bases from J, the junction kept 19 bases outside the gene matches. CDR3 length equals 19 residues. CDR1 SGHRS and CDR2 YFSETQ come from the germline V gene. CDR3 sequence (DNA): TGCGCCAGCAGCTTGGTCCCCCCCGAACTGGACAGGTCTAGATATGGCTACACCTTC. This codes for CASSLVPPELDRSRYGYTF.

The rearrangement links TRBV4-1 to TRBJ2-5; D possibly matches TRBD1 or TRBD2 (6 bases each). Germline assignment: CDR1 MGHRA and CDR2 YSYEKL. The CDR3 runs 16 residues. Trimming left V 0 bases short and J 7 bases short, with 18 bases between. The CDR3 is CASSQDSVGAGLTQYF. The CDR3 coding sequence is TGCGCCAGCAGCCAAGATTCAGTGGGGGCGGGATTGACCCAGTACTTC.

This chain links TRBV5-1 with TRBJ1-1; D is unclear. Germline CDR1 is SGHRS and CDR2 is YFSETQ. With 0 bases removed from V and 4 bases from J, the gap between germline ends came to 7 bases. The CDR3 spans 13 residues. CDR3 sequence reads: CASSLGGLTEAFF. In DNA form, the CDR3 reads TGCGCCAGCAGCTTGGGCGGGCTCACTGAAGCTTTCTTT.

This clone was recorded once. This sequence joins TRBV15 and TRBJ1-1; 7 positions match TRBD1. Germline-derived CDR1 and CDR2 are LNHNV and YYDKDF (reference sequence). CDR3 length: 14 amino acids. The V gene end was trimmed by 5 bases and the J gene end by 3 bases; junction bases not matched to a gene: 6. CDR3 amino acids: CATSRNRGDTEAFF. The DNA of the CDR3 is TGTGCCACCAGCCGAAACAGGGGCGACACTGAAGCTTTCTTT.

This clone has just a few counts. The V gene is TRBV5-1, the J gene TRBJ2-7; D is tentatively TRBD1 or TRBD2 (5 bases each). The germline V and J ends were trimmed by 4 bases and 1 base, with 18 bases remaining between them. Germline CDR1 reads SGHRS; CDR2 reads YFSETQ. This CDR3 spans 16 amino acids. This chain's CDR3 is CASSPFPGTSSYEQYF. CDR3 in DNA: TGCGCCAGCAGCCCTTTCCCCGGGACGAGTTCCTACGAGCAGTACTTC.

In this sample, this clone turned up once. The V and J genes are TRBV6-5 and TRBJ2-7, with 10 nucleotides matching TRBD2. The CDR3 covers 14 residues. Germline V gene sequence: CDR1 MNHEY, CDR2 SVGAGI. Germline trimming cut 5 bases from V and 3 bases from J; bases unmatched to any gene: 4. CDR3 residues: CASSRTSGNYEQYF. In nucleotides, the CDR3 is TGTGCCAGCAGTCGGACTAGCGGAAACTACGAGCAGTACTTC.

The chain has TRBV5-1 and TRBJ1-1; 7 positions match TRBD1. The CDR3 spans 14 residues. CDR1 SGHRS and CDR2 YFSETQ come from the germline V gene. Trimming removed 3 bases from V and 1 base from J; junction bases left unmatched: 3. The CDR3 loop reads CASSSRQGNTEAFF. The CDR3, as DNA: TGCGCCAGCAGCTCCCGACAGGGGAACACTGAAGCTTTCTTT.

The chain is built from TRBV7-2 and TRBJ2-1, with D tentatively TRBD1 (5 bases). Germline CDR1 and CDR2: SGHTA and FQGNSA. V lost 4 bases, J lost 8 bases, and 12 bases lay in between. This CDR3 contains 13 residues. In DNA form, the CDR3 reads TGTGCCAGCAGCTCCAGGCAGGGCCATGAGCAGTTCTTC. Its protein is CASSSRQGHEQFF.

The V and J genes are TRBV7-6 and TRBJ2-7; D uncertain. Trimming pared 1 base from V and 5 bases from J, leaving 12 bases between. Germline CDR1 reads SGHVS; CDR2 reads FNYEAQ. The CDR3 runs 14 residues. The CDR3 DNA is TGTGCCAGCAGCTTAGAAGCCCTACCACACGAGCAGTACTTC. Residues: CASSLEALPHEQYF. The whole variable domain, filled in from reference TRBV7-6 and TRBJ2-7, reads GAGVSQSPRYKVTKRGQDVALRCDPISGHVSLYWYRQALGQGPEFLTYFNYEAQQDKSGLPNDRFSAERPEGSISTLTIQRTEQRDSAMYRCASSLEALPHEQYFGPGTRLTVT.

The gene calls are TRBV6-5 and TRBJ1-1; D is ambiguous. CDR1 and CDR2 from the germline V gene are MNHEY and SVGAGI. Trimming cost V 0 bases and J 4 bases, with 12 bases left between them. The CDR3 is 15 amino acids. CDR3 sequence: CASSYSTTGGTEAFF. As DNA, the CDR3 is TGTGCCAGCAGTTACTCGACGACGGGTGGCACTGAAGCTTTCTTT.

The chain combines TRBV10-3 with TRBJ2-5; weak D call: TRBD1 (6 bases). Germline CDR1 reads ENHRY; CDR2 reads SYGVKD. The CDR3 covers 15 residues. V lost 5 bases and J 7 bases, leaving 20 bases between the germline ends. CDR3 nucleotides: TGTGCCATCAGTTCAGGGGCCGGTACTCAGGGGACCCAGTACTTC. Its translation: CAISSGAGTQGTQYF.